The 32 T cell receptor beta chains given below trace back to one sample, sequenced in a study of blood T cell repertoires in COVID-19. Libraries were prepared by immunoSEQ multiplex PCR; TCRdb keeps only in-frame clonotypes and omits some of them. The sample contains over 300,000 clones, roughly 90% of which appear only once. Sequenced sample: peripheral blood. The receptors derive from a man aged 35-49 years with acute or convalescent COVID-19.

This chain joins TRBV30 and TRBJ1-5; D perhaps matches TRBD1 (5 bases). Germline V lookup: CDR1 GTSNPN, CDR2 SVGIG (reference sequence). This CDR3 region has 14 residues. The germline V and J ends were trimmed by 0 bases and 5 bases, with 11 bases remaining between them. CDR3 amino acids: CAWSVRGGDQPQHF. In DNA, the CDR3 is TGTGCCTGGAGTGTACGGGGCGGGGATCAGCCCCAGCATTTT.

The V call is TRBV14, the J call TRBJ1-2; maybe TRBD1 (5 bases). Trimming removed 3 bases at V and 2 bases at J, with 19 bases between. There are 17 residues in the CDR3. The germline CDR1 and CDR2 sequences are SGHDN and FVKESK. The CDR3 bases are TGTGCCAGCAGCCAGATCAGACCGGGACTGCTGAACTATGGCTACACCTTC. Amino acid sequence: CASSQIRPGLLNYGYTF.

This rearrangement joins TRBV14 to TRBJ2-5; D is possibly TRBD2 (5 bases). Trimming removed 0 bases at V and 5 bases at J, with 10 bases between. Germline V lookup: CDR1 SGHDN, CDR2 FVKESK. The length of the CDR3 is 14 residues. CDR3 DNA sequence: TGTGCCAGCAGCCAAGACGGGATGGCGGAGACCCAGTACTTC. Its protein product is CASSQDGMAETQYF. The variable domain in full, with the rest retrieved from reference TRBV14 and TRBJ2-5, is EAGVTQFPSHSVIEKGQTVTLRCDPISGHDNLYWYRRVMGKEIKFLLHFVKESKQDESGMPNNRFLAERTGGTYSTLKVQPAELEDSGVYFCASSQDGMAETQYFGPGTRLLVL.

The chain joins TRBV4-3 to TRBJ1-1; D is perhaps TRBD1 (6 bases). The V end lost 1 base, the J end lost 2 bases, and 14 bases lay between the germline ends. Per the germline V gene, CDR1 is LGHNA and CDR2 is YSLEER. This CDR3 region has 16 residues. The DNA for the CDR3 is TGCGCCAGCAGCCAAGCCCCGGGACAAGTAAACACTGAAGCTTTCTTT. This translates into CASSQAPGQVNTEAFF.

The chain carries TRBV7-6 and TRBJ1-3; D unresolved. CDR3 size: 14 residues. V lost 1 base and J lost 2, with 6 bases in between. Germline loops: CDR1 SGHVS, CDR2 FNYEAQ. CDR3 residues: CASSLGGPGNTIYF. The CDR3 nucleotides are TGTGCCAGCAGCTTAGGAGGGCCTGGAAACACCATATATTTT. The full variable domain, completed using reference TRBV7-6 and TRBJ1-3, is GAGVSQSPRYKVTKRGQDVALRCDPISGHVSLYWYRQALGQGPEFLTYFNYEAQQDKSGLPNDRFSAERPEGSISTLTIQRTEQRDSAMYRCASSLGGPGNTIYFGEGSWLTVV.

V gene TRBV9 combines with J gene TRBJ1-1; D might be TRBD1 (5 bases). Germline values: CDR1 SGDLS, CDR2 YYNGEE. V lost 0 bases, J lost 8 bases, and 17 bases lay in between. The CDR3 has 15 residues. The CDR3 is CASSVEGVRDSEAFF. The CDR3 DNA sequence: TGTGCCAGCAGCGTAGAAGGGGTCCGGGACTCGGAAGCTTTCTTT.

CDR3 residues: CASSPGGTSTDTQYF. The CDR3 DNA reads as TGTGCCAGCAGCCCCGGGGGAACTAGCACAGATACGCAGTATTTT. The chain uses TRBV5-4 and TRBJ2-3; maybe TRBD2 (6 bases). The V gene lost 4 bases and the J gene lost 0 bases, with 12 bases spanning the gap. The CDR3 extends over 15 amino acids. Germline CDR1 and CDR2: SGHNT and YYREEE (reference sequence).

J is TRBJ1-3 and V is TRBV7-8; D possibly corresponds to TRBD1 (5 bases). Germline V gene sequence: CDR1 SGHVS, CDR2 FQNEAQ. This CDR3 spans 15 amino acids. Trimming left V 1 base short and J 10 bases short, with 17 bases between. The DNA for the CDR3 is TGTGCCAGCAGCTTAGATAGGGGAGGAGACGGGACCATATATTTT. Amino acids: CASSLDRGGDGTIYF.

V gene TRBV9 combines with J gene TRBJ2-5; D remains unclear. Germline CDR1 SGDLS, CDR2 YYNGEE. CDR3 length: 14 residues. V lost 1 base to trimming and J lost 1 base, with 8 bases between them. As DNA, the CDR3 is TGTGCCAGCAGCGTAAGACTCGGCCAAGAGACCCAGTACTTC. This translates into CASSVRLGQETQYF.

The chain links TRBV29-1 to TRBJ2-7, with D maybe TRBD1 (6 bases). This CDR3 contains 11 residues. V shed 5 bases and J shed 5 bases, with 10 bases lying between them. Germline loops: CDR1 SQVTM, CDR2 ANQGSEA. The CDR3 loop is CSVRGIHEQYF. The CDR3 coding sequence is TGCAGCGTTAGGGGGATCCACGAGCAGTACTTC.

V usage is TRBV4-3 and J usage is TRBJ2-7, with TRBD2 as a possible D gene (6 bases). Germline lookup yields CDR1 LGHNA and CDR2 YSLEER. CDR3 length: 14 residues. V was cut by 1 base and J by 3 bases, with 10 bases left in between. CDR3 sequence: CASSQGTTSYEQYF. DNA of the CDR3: TGCGCCAGCAGCCAAGGGACTACAAGCTACGAGCAGTACTTC.

CDR3 sequence: CASTREGGTDTQYF. CDR3 in DNA: TGTGCCAGCACTCGGGAAGGTGGCACAGATACGCAGTATTTT. The chain carries TRBV5-4 and TRBJ2-3; tentative D call: TRBD2 (5 bases). This CDR3 is 14 amino acids long. CDR1 is SGHNT and CDR2 is YYREEE in the germline V gene (reference sequence). V lost 6 bases and J lost 1, with 12 bases in between.

The chain couples TRBV2 to TRBJ1-1, with TRBD1 as a possible D gene (6 bases). The CDR3 contains 14 residues. Deletions cut 4 bases from V and 1 base from J, with 10 bases between. CDR1 and CDR2 from the germline V gene are SNHLY and FYNNEI. The chain's CDR3 is CASSAQGQNTEAFF. In DNA form, the CDR3 reads TGTGCCAGCAGTGCCCAGGGACAGAACACTGAAGCTTTCTTT.

The J gene is TRBJ2-2, the V gene TRBV6-4; possible D gene TRBD2, 5 bases. CDR3 length: 13 amino acids. The V end was cut by 3 bases, the J end by 3 bases, with 5 bases between. Germline V CDR1 and CDR2: MRHNA, SNTAGT. DNA of the CDR3: TGTGCCAGCAGTGAGCGGGACACCGGGGAGCTGTTTTTT. Protein product: CASSERDTGELFF.

The chain links TRBV30 to TRBJ1-2; maybe TRBD1 (6 bases). V dropped 2 bases and J dropped 1 base, with 17 bases sitting between them. The CDR3 is 16 amino acids. Germline CDR1 and CDR2: GTSNPN and SVGIG (reference sequence). Here the CDR3 DNA reads TGTGCCTGGAGTCGAGGAACCAACAGGGATAACTATGGCTACACCTTC. It codes for CAWSRGTNRDNYGYTF.

The V gene is TRBV21-1, the J gene TRBJ1-6; the table's TRBD1 call for D was not verified on the DNA. TRBV21-1 is described as a pseudogene. The CDR3 sequence is 18 residues long. The CDR3 region is CASSQKGQELSYNSPLHF. In nucleotides, the CDR3 is TGTGCCAGCAGCCAGAAGGGACAGGAGCTCTCCTATAATTCACCCCTCCACTTT.

This clone was detected only once. The V gene is TRBV2, the J gene TRBJ1-2; D is unresolved. The CDR3 extends over 12 amino acids. The germline CDR1 and CDR2 sequences are SNHLY and FYNNEI. Trimming stripped 7 bases from V and 9 bases from J, with 15 bases between. The chain's CDR3 is CASTLEAMRYTF. CDR3 DNA: TGTGCCAGCACCCTGGAGGCTATGCGCTACACCTTC.

V is TRBV9 and J is TRBJ2-3; tentatively, D is TRBD2 (5 bases). This CDR3 region has 14 residues. V was trimmed by 0 bases and J by 5 bases, leaving 10 bases between them. Germline V lookup: CDR1 SGDLS, CDR2 YYNGEE. The CDR3 DNA reads as TGTGCCAGCAGCGTAGACGGGGTGGGAGATACGCAGTATTTT. Its protein is CASSVDGVGDTQYF.

The chain links TRBV13 to TRBJ1-6, with 9 bases fitting TRBD1. Per germline, CDR1 PRHDT and CDR2 FYEKMQ (reference sequence). With 5 bases clipped from V and 10 bases from J, the junction kept 6 bases outside the gene matches. CDR3 length: 14 amino acids. The CDR3 sequence is CASSQRTGVSPLHF. The DNA for the CDR3 is TGTGCCAGCAGCCAAAGGACAGGGGTCTCACCCCTCCACTTT.

This chain links TRBV18 with TRBJ2-2; 11 positions match TRBD1. CDR3 length: 16 residues. Germline V CDR1 and CDR2: KGHSH, LQKENI. Trimming cost V 4 bases and J 3 bases; bases outside gene matches: 4. CDR3 loop: CASSLRTGGDTGELFF. The CDR3 coding sequence is TGTGCCAGCTCACTAAGGACAGGGGGCGACACCGGGGAGCTGTTTTTT.

The table lists this clone with many counts. The CDR3 loop reads CASSQLNSLAKNIQYF. CDR3 nucleotides: TGTGCCAGCAGCCAACTGAACAGTCTAGCCAAAAACATTCAGTACTTC. V is TRBV3-1 (or the pseudogene TRBV3-2) and J is TRBJ2-4; D is ambiguous. Germline V gene sequence: CDR1 LGHDT, CDR2 YNNKEL (reference sequence). This CDR3 is 16 amino acids long. V shed 2 bases and J shed 0 bases, with 11 bases lying between them.

In its sample, this clone was seen a few times. V is TRBV7-9 and J is TRBJ2-1; D is uncertain. V gave up 5 bases and J gave up 10 bases, with 9 bases separating them. The CDR3 contains 11 residues. Per germline, CDR1 SEHNR and CDR2 FQNEAQ (reference sequence). The chain's CDR3 is CASSMTEEQFF. The CDR3 DNA is TGTGCCAGCAGCATGACTGAAGAGCAGTTCTTC.

This chain joins TRBV6-5 and TRBJ1-5; perhaps TRBD1 as D (6 bases). This CDR3 is 14 amino acids long. CDR1 is MNHEY and CDR2 is SVGAGI in the germline V gene. Trimming removed 8 bases at V and 9 bases at J, with 20 bases between. The CDR3 nucleotides are TGTGCCAGCTGGCAGGGGCCCGGGAATGGGCCCCAGCATTTT. Translating it yields CASWQGPGNGPQHF.

The CDR3 here is CASAADRVNFLLGYTF. CDR3 nucleotide sequence: TGTGCCAGCGCCGCGGACAGGGTAAATTTCCTCCTCGGCTACACCTTC. The chain couples TRBV5-4 to TRBJ1-2; 8 positions match TRBD1. The CDR3 contains 16 residues. V lost 7 bases, J lost 8 bases, and 19 bases stayed unmatched. Germline V gives CDR1 SGHNT, CDR2 YYREEE (reference sequence).

In its sample, this clone was seen a few times. The chain employs TRBV18 and TRBJ1-4, with 8 bases that match TRBD1. This CDR3 region has 15 residues. Germline V gives CDR1 KGHSH, CDR2 LQKENI. V shed 2 bases and J 8 bases; nucleotides not matched to a gene: 7. CDR3 region: CASSPTGGLREKLFF. The CDR3 nucleotides read TGTGCCAGCTCACCAACAGGGGGACTTAGAGAAAAACTGTTTTTT.

The J gene is TRBJ1-2, the V gene TRBV7-9, with 9 bases identical to TRBD1. CDR1 is SEHNR and CDR2 is FQNEAQ in the germline V gene (reference sequence). The CDR3 consists of 14 residues. The V and J ends lost 1 base and 6 bases, in that order; junction bases with no gene match: 3. The CDR3 is CASSLDNRGHGYTF. The CDR3, as DNA: TGTGCCAGCAGCTTAGACAACAGGGGGCATGGCTACACCTTC.

This chain connects TRBV10-3 to TRBJ2-7; 9 positions agree with TRBD1. The junction had 2 bases not matched to a gene; V was cut back by 3 bases and J by 2 bases. CDR3 length: 14 residues. Germline V gene sequence: CDR1 ENHRY, CDR2 SYGVKD. The CDR3 sequence is CAISDRDRAYEQYF. The CDR3 region has the DNA TGTGCCATCAGTGACCGGGACAGGGCCTACGAGCAGTACTTC.

V gene TRBV5-1 combines with J gene TRBJ2-2; TRBD1 matches 8 bases. Looked up from germline, CDR1 is SGHRS and CDR2 is YFSETQ. The CDR3 has 15 amino acids. Losses at the gene ends were 4 bases for V and 4 bases for J; bases not matched to a gene: 6. This chain's CDR3 is CASSEGQEPTGELFF. The CDR3 nucleotides read TGCGCCAGCAGCGAGGGACAGGAGCCCACCGGGGAGCTGTTTTTT.

The chain recombines TRBV11-2 with TRBJ1-2; D not resolved. Germline CDR1 reads SGHAT; CDR2 reads FQNNGV. Deletions cut 5 bases from V and 7 bases from J, with 14 bases between. This CDR3 is built from 13 residues. The CDR3 spells CASSLEQIFGYTF. CDR3 DNA sequence: TGTGCCAGCAGCCTTGAACAGATTTTTGGCTACACCTTC.

The rearrangement links TRBV7-8 to TRBJ2-7; D perhaps matches TRBD1 (5 bases). The CDR3 is 14 residues long. Germline assignment: CDR1 SGHVS and CDR2 FQNEAQ. V was trimmed by 5 bases and J by 4 bases, leaving 15 bases between them. CDR3 sequence: CASSLTTGVYEQYF. In DNA, the CDR3 is TGTGCCAGCAGCCTTACTACAGGAGTTTACGAGCAGTACTTC.

This sequence joins TRBV14 and TRBJ1-3; D gene uncertain. This CDR3 has 17 residues. Trimming took off 4 bases at V and 1 base at J, with 17 bases between the two ends. The germline V gene has CDR1 SGHDN and CDR2 FVKESK. This chain's CDR3 is CASSPKSPIVSGNTIYF. The DNA for the CDR3 is TGTGCCAGCAGCCCGAAATCCCCTATAGTATCTGGAAACACCATATATTTT.

The genes are TRBV10-3 and TRBJ1-5; D perhaps matches TRBD1 (6 bases). V lost 9 bases and J 2 bases, leaving 17 bases between the germline ends. The CDR3 has 15 residues. Germline V lookup: CDR1 ENHRY, CDR2 SYGVKD. As DNA, the CDR3 is TGTGCCATTAGGGGGGGTGTCGAGGGCAATCAGCCCCAGCATTTT. It translates to CAIRGGVEGNQPQHF.